The source of this TCR beta chain is a study of identical twins. Overall study findings and caveats: Out-of-frame alpha sequences common to twins were enriched for low generation probability.

Via MiXCR, TCRdb re-called the 5' RACE reads, giving one row per CDR3 protein. The sample comprises roughly 500,000 distinct CDR3 sequences, about 20% of which are singletons, and around 1% rests with the top ten. As for this clonotype: Antigen: not known.

The V gene lost 4 bases and the J gene lost 7 bases, with 17 bases spanning the gap. Germline CDR1 and CDR2: LGHDT and YNNKEL (reference sequence). CDR3 length equals 14 residues. This same sample was also taken into another study, of T cells expressing NK-cell markers. This second study notes: CD3+CD56+NKG2C+, CD3+CD56+NKG2C- and CD3+CD56-NKG2C+ T cells, once sorted, supplied the TCR beta repertoires. Dominance of the CD3+CD56-NKG2C+ fraction by these clonotypes also held in a few donors.

This TCR was sampled from a woman aged 18-29 years in good health. Input material: CD4+ T cells sorted from blood. This chain joins TRBV3-1 and TRBJ2-7, with D possibly being TRBD2 (7 bases). The CDR3 nucleotides are TGTGCCAGCAGCCCGTGGGGGGGGGCGAGAGAGCAGTACTTC. Translation gives CASSPWGGAREQYF.